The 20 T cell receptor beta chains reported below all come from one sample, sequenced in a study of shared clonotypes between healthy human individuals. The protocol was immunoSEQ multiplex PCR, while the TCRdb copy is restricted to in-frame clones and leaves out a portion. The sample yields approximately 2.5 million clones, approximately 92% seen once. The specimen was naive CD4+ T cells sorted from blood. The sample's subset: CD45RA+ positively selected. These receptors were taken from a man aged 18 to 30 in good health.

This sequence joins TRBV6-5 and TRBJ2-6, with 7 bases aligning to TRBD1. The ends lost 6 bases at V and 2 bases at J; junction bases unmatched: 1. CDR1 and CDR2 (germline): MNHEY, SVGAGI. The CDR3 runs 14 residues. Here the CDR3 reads CASRGQAGANVLTF. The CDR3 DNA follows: TGTGCCAGCAGAGGACAGGCTGGGGCCAACGTCCTGACTTTC.

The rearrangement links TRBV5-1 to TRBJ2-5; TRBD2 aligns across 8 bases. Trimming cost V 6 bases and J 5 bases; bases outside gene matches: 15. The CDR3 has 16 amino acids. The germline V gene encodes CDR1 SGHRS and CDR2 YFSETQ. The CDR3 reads CASTPRPGTSRETQYF. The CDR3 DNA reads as TGCGCCAGCACGCCCCGCCCCGGGACTAGTCGGGAGACCCAGTACTTC.

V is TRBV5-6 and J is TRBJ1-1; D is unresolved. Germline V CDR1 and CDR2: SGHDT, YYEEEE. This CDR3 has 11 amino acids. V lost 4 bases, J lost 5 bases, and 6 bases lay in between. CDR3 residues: CASSTVTEAFF. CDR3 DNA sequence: TGTGCCAGCAGCACCGTTACTGAAGCTTTCTTT.

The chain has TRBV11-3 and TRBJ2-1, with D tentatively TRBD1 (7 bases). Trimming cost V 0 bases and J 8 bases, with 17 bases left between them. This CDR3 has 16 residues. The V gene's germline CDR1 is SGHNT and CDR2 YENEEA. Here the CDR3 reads CASSLDRDSGRHEQFF. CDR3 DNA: TGTGCCAGCAGCTTAGACAGGGACAGTGGGAGGCATGAGCAGTTCTTC.

CDR3 coding DNA: TGTGCCAGCAGCCTCCGCCACTACGAGCAGTACTTC. This encodes CASSLRHYEQYF. The chain recombines TRBV11-3 with TRBJ2-7; no clear D gene. This CDR3 region has 12 residues. Trimming took 5 bases from V and 3 from J, leaving 8 bases between them. CDR1 is SGHNT, CDR2 YENEEA, per germline.

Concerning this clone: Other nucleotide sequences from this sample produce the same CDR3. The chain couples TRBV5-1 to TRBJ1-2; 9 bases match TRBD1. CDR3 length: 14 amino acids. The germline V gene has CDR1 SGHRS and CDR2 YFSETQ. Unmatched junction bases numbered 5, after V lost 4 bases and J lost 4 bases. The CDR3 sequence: CASSEGQGGYGYTF. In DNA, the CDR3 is TGCGCCAGCAGCGAGGGACAGGGAGGCTATGGCTACACCTTC.

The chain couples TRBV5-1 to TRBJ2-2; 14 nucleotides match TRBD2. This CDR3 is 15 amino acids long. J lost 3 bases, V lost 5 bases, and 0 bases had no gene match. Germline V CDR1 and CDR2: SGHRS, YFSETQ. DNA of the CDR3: TGCGCCAGCAGGGGACTAGCGGGGGACACCGGGGAGCTGTTTTTT. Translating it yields CASRGLAGDTGELFF.

CDR3 in DNA: TGTGCCAGAAGCTACGGACCGCCTGAGACCCAGTACTTC. Translating it yields CARSYGPPETQYF. The chain recombines TRBV5-3 with TRBJ2-5, with unresolved D. TRBV5-3 is annotated as an ORF whose role is uncertain. V was shortened by 3 bases and J by 5 bases, with 11 bases between the two germline ends. CDR3 length equals 13 residues.

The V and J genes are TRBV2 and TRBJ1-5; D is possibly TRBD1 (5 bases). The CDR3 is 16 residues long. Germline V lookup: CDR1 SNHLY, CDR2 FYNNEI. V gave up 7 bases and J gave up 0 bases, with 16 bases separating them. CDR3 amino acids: CASKGIDSYSNQPQHF. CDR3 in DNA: TGTGCCAGCAAGGGTATAGACAGTTATAGCAATCAGCCCCAGCATTTT.

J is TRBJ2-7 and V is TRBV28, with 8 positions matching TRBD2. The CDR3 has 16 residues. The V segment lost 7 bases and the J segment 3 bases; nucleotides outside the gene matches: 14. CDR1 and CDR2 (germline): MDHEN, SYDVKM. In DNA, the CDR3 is TGTGCCAGCACCAATGGGGACGCGGGAGGTAGCTACGAGCAGTACTTC. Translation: CASTNGDAGGSYEQYF.

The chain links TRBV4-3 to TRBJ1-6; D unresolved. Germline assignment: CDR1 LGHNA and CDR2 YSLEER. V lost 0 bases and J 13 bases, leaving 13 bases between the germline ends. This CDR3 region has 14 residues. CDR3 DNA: TGCGCCAGCAGCCAAGACGGTGTTAAGGCGCCCCTCCACTTT. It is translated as CASSQDGVKAPLHF.

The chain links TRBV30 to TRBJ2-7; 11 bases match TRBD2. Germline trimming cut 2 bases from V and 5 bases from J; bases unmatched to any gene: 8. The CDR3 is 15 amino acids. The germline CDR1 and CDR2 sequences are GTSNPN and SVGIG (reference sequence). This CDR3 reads CAWSSASGGFNEQYF. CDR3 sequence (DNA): TGTGCCTGGAGTTCGGCTAGCGGGGGGTTCAACGAGCAGTACTTC.

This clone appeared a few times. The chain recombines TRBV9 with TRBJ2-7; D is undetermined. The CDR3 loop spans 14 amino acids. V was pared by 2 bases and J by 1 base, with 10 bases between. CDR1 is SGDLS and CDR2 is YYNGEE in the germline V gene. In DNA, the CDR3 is TGTGCCAGCAGCGTTCAGGACCGGTCCTACGAGCAGTACTTC. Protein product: CASSVQDRSYEQYF.

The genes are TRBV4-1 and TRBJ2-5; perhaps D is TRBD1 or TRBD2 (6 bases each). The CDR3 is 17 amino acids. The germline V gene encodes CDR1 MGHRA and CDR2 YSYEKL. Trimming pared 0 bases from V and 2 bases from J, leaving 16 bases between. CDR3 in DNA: TGCGCCAGCAGCCAAGATTACGGGGGCTCTAGGCAAGAGACCCAGTACTTC. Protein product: CASSQDYGGSRQETQYF.

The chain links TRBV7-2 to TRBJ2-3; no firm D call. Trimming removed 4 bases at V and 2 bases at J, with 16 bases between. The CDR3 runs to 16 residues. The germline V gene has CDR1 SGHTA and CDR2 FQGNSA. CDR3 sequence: CASSYTLADLTDTQYF. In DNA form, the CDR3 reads TGTGCCAGCAGCTACACCCTGGCGGACCTCACAGATACGCAGTATTTT.

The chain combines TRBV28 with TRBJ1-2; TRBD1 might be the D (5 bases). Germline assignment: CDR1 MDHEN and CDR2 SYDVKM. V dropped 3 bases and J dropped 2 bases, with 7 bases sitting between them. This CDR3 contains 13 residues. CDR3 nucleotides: TGTGCCAGCAGTTTGGACAACAACTATGGCTACACCTTC. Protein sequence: CASSLDNNYGYTF.

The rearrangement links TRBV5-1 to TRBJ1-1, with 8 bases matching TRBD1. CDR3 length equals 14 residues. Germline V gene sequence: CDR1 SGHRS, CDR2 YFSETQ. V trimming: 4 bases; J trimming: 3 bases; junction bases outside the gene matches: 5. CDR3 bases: TGCGCCAGCAGCGGAGGACAGGGATACACTGAAGCTTTCTTT. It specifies CASSGGQGYTEAFF.

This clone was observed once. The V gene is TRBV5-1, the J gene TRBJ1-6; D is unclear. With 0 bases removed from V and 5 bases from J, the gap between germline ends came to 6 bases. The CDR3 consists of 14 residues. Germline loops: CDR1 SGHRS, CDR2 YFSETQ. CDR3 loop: CASSLAADNSPLHF. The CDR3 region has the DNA TGCGCCAGCAGCTTGGCGGCGGATAATTCACCCCTCCACTTT.

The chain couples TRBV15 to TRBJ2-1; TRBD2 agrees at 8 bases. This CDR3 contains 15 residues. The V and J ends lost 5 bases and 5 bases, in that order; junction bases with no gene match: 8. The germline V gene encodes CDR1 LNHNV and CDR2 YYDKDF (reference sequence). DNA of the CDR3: TGTGCCACCAGCCCGGCGCTAGCGGGTCACAATGAGCAGTTCTTC. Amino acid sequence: CATSPALAGHNEQFF.

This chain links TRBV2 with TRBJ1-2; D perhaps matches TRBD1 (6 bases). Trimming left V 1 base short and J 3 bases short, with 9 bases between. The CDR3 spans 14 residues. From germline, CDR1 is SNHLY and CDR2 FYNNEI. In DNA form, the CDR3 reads TGTGCCAGCAGTGAAGAGACAGGCCACTATGGCTACACCTTC. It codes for CASSEETGHYGYTF.